This T cell receptor (beta chain) is drawn from a study of monozygotic twins with inflammatory bowel disease. Points from the study as a whole: A single strong IBD-associated signal or clonotype was not supported by the findings. Researchers report that IBD patients shared fewer clonotypes with others than healthy twins, especially amid disease activity.

For each CDR3 protein, TCRdb gives one entry from its re-call of the 5' RACE reads, without DNA. The sample has about 380,000 distinct CDR3 sequences. Remarks on this clonotype: Its target is unknown.

The CDR3 is 12 residues long. In germline, CDR1 is SQVTM, CDR2 ANQGSEA. The source of this sequence is a human donor with ulcerative colitis or Crohn's disease, or a healthy co-twin of an affected twin (not recorded which). Sequencing input: blood. The chain joins TRBV29-1 to TRBJ1-1. The CDR3 here is CSVAGLNTEAFF.